This is a list of T cell receptor beta chains from one sample in a study of cytomegalovirus exposure and HLA in healthy donors. TCRdb's copy holds only in-frame clones and misses some; the assay was immunoSEQ multiplex PCR. The sample consists of 75,000 to 100,000 clones, 73% of them appearing once. The sample was PBMCs. These TCRs come from a man aged 40-49 years in good health and CMV-seronegative. Each CDR3 is given with its conserved first and last residue. The D gene is left open where the match is weak. Clone size appears in some rows only: once, few, many, or a class for an expanded clone.

J: TRBJ2-5
D: .
V: TRBV5-1
size: .
CDR3: CASSLGLLLSYQETQYF
DNA: TGCGCCAGCAGCTTGGGACTCCTCCTTTCGTACCAAGAGACCCAGTACTTC

J: TRBJ1-2
D: .
V: TRBV4-3
size: .
CDR3: CASSPRQGKNYGYTF
DNA: TGCGCCAGCAGCCCCAGGCAGGGGAAGAACTATGGCTACACCTTC

J: TRBJ1-2
D: TRBD1
V: TRBV7-2
size: .
CDR3: CASSLPPPRQGTLYGYTF
DNA: TGTGCCAGCAGCTTACCCCCCCCGCGACAGGGAACACTTTATGGCTACACCTTC

J: TRBJ1-6
D: .
V: TRBV6-1
size: .
CDR3: CASSEYSRRTIDSPLHF
DNA: TGTGCCAGCAGTGAATATTCGAGACGGACTATAGATTCACCCCTCCACTTT

J: TRBJ1-5
D: TRBD1
V: TRBV28
size: .
CDR3: CASSWTGSNQPQHF
DNA: TGTGCCAGCAGTTGGACAGGGAGCAATCAGCCCCAGCATTTT

J: TRBJ2-3
D: .
V: TRBV9
size: .
CDR3: CASSTRRGATDTQYF
DNA: TGTGCCAGCAGCACCCGCCGGGGAGCCACAGATACGCAGTATTTT

J: TRBJ2-7
D: TRBD2
V: TRBV28
size: .
CDR3: CASSPSGGAIDEQYF
DNA: TGTGCCAGCAGCCCAAGCGGGGGGGCTATCGACGAGCAGTACTTC

J: TRBJ2-1
D: .
V: TRBV5-1
size: .
CDR3: CASSGGGGFTYNEQFF
DNA: TGCGCCAGCAGCGGGGGCGGGGGATTTACCTACAATGAGCAGTTCTTC

J: TRBJ2-5
D: TRBD1
V: TRBV7-2
size: .
CDR3: CASSRDRGETQYF
DNA: TGTGCCAGCAGCCGGGACAGGGGAGAGACCCAGTACTTC

J: TRBJ1-2
D: .
V: TRBV7-6
size: once
CDR3: CASSLYSGSYGYTF
DNA: TGTGCCAGCAGCTTATATTCGGGAAGCTATGGCTACACCTTC

J: TRBJ2-7
D: .
V: TRBV7-2
size: once
CDR3: CASSYFTYEQYF
DNA: TGTGCCAGCAGCTACTTCACCTACGAGCAGTACTTC